The 30 T cell receptor beta chains reported below all come from one sample, sequenced in a study of T-cell reconstitution after alpha-beta-depleted transplantation in children. This sample's TCRbeta library carried unique molecular identifier barcodes. One entry per CDR3 protein, called by TCRdb with MiXCR from the PCR reads. The sample records hundreds of thousands of distinct CDR3 sequences, around 12% being singletons. Sample: PBMCs, taken before TCRalphabeta/CD19-depleted stem cell transplant. These TCRs come from a girl aged 2 to 10 with congenital amegakaryocytic thrombocytopenia, due to receive a stem cell transplant.

This rearrangement joins TRBV30 to TRBJ2-7; maybe TRBD2 (5 bases). Trimming pared 2 bases from V and 5 bases from J, leaving 19 bases between. This CDR3 is built from 15 residues. CDR1 and CDR2 (germline): GTSNPN, SVGIG (reference sequence). In DNA, the CDR3 is TGTGCCTGGAGTCCACCCGGGGTGGTTTCCCACGAGCAGTACTTC. Its translation: CAWSPPGVVSHEQYF.

A few counts support this clonotype. The chain has TRBV20-1 and TRBJ2-3; no clear D gene. Germline V gene data show CDR1 as DFQATT and CDR2 as SNEGSKA (reference sequence). Trimming cost V 6 bases and J 2 bases, with 12 bases left between them. The CDR3 length is 13 residues. CDR3 residues: CSASPAYTDTQYF. The DNA for the CDR3 is TGCAGTGCCTCCCCGGCGTACACAGATACGCAGTATTTT.

The chain recombines TRBV24-1 with TRBJ2-1; no reliable D call. CDR3 size: 13 residues. V was pared by 3 bases and J by 3 bases, with 5 bases between. CDR1 is KGHDR, CDR2 SFDVKD, per germline. The CDR3 is CATSDPRYNEQFF. The CDR3 coding sequence is TGTGCCACCAGTGATCCCCGCTACAATGAGCAGTTCTTC.

This rearrangement joins TRBV7-6 to TRBJ2-5; D is undetermined. The germline V gene encodes CDR1 SGHVS and CDR2 FNYEAQ. The CDR3 spans 13 residues. The ends were cut back, 2 bases at V and 7 bases at J, with 11 bases in the middle. CDR3 nucleotide sequence: TGTGCCAGCAGCTTACGCACCCTGAGGACCCAGTACTTC. Translating gives CASSLRTLRTQYF.

The chain uses TRBV14 and TRBJ1-3; no definite D call. Looked up from germline, CDR1 is SGHDN and CDR2 is FVKESK. Trimming stripped 1 base from V and 0 bases from J, with 7 bases between. CDR3 length equals 15 residues. The CDR3 reads CASSQVRSSGNTIYF. CDR3 DNA sequence: TGTGCCAGCAGCCAAGTCCGCAGCTCTGGAAACACCATATATTTT.

This chain uses TRBV20-1 with TRBJ1-3; 7 bases match TRBD1. V shed 2 bases and J 4 bases; nucleotides not matched to a gene: 2. The CDR3 contains 13 residues. Germline V lookup: CDR1 DFQATT, CDR2 SNEGSKA (reference sequence). The CDR3 is CSARRDSGNTIYF. The CDR3 DNA is TGCAGTGCTAGACGGGACAGCGGAAACACCATATATTTT.

This clonotype has at least ten counts. The CDR3 bases are TGTGCCAGCAGTTTATCCCTCGGGGCCAACGTCCTGACTTTC. This encodes CASSLSLGANVLTF. The chain couples TRBV28 to TRBJ2-6; D gene unclear. Germline lookup yields CDR1 MDHEN and CDR2 SYDVKM. V gave up 1 base and J gave up 4 bases, with 5 bases separating them. CDR3 size: 14 residues.

This clonotype occurred many times. The chain joins TRBV7-8 to TRBJ1-2; D is possibly TRBD1 (5 bases). CDR3 size: 11 residues. Germline-derived CDR1 and CDR2 are SGHVS and FQNEAQ. Trimming cost V 5 bases and J 4 bases, with 5 bases left between them. This CDR3 is CASSQGYGYTF. CDR3 coding DNA: TGTGCCAGCAGCCAGGGCTATGGCTACACCTTC.

This clonotype has at least ten counts. J is TRBJ2-1 and V is TRBV29-1, with D hard to call. This CDR3 comprises 13 residues. Looked up from germline, CDR1 is SQVTM and CDR2 is ANQGSEA. Trimming cost V 4 bases and J 6 bases, with 13 bases left between them. The CDR3 region is CSVGRFLGNEQFF. Here the CDR3 DNA reads TGCAGCGTTGGGCGATTTCTCGGCAATGAGCAGTTCTTC.

The table lists this clonotype with many counts. The rearrangement joins TRBV29-1 to TRBJ1-2; 9 bases match TRBD1. Per the germline V gene, CDR1 is SQVTM and CDR2 is ANQGSEA. V was clipped by 3 bases and J by 4 bases; unmatched bases: 3. This CDR3 comprises 13 residues. The chain's CDR3 is CSVDGQGPYGYTF. CDR3 nucleotides: TGCAGCGTTGACGGACAGGGGCCCTATGGCTACACCTTC. Supplemented by reference TRBV29-1 and TRBJ1-2, the full variable domain reads SAVISQKPSRDICQRGTSLTIQCQVDSQVTMMFWYRQQPGQSLTLIATANQGSEATYESGFVIDKFPISRPNLTFSTLTVSNMSPEDSSIYLCSVDGQGPYGYTFGSGTRLTVV.

This clonotype was seen at least ten times. The genes are TRBV7-2 and TRBJ1-4; D perhaps matches TRBD1 (6 bases). Trimming pared 1 base from V and 4 bases from J, leaving 10 bases between. Germline V gene data show CDR1 as SGHTA and CDR2 as FQGNSA. The CDR3 consists of 15 residues. DNA of the CDR3: TGTGCCAGCAGCTTAGAAGGACAGAGTAATGAAAAACTGTTTTTT. Translation gives CASSLEGQSNEKLFF.

This clonotype showed up many times. The chain uses TRBV12-3 or TRBV12-4 and TRBJ1-3; D perhaps matches TRBD1 (5 bases). The CDR3 loop spans 15 amino acids. V lost 5 bases, J lost 2 bases, and 13 bases lay in between. CDR3 protein: CASSASRAAGNTIYF. CDR3 sequence (DNA): TGTGCCAGCAGTGCGTCCAGGGCGGCTGGAAACACCATATATTTT.

There are a few counts of this clonotype. The genes are TRBV20-1 and TRBJ2-7, with TRBD2 identical over 7 bases. The germline V gene encodes CDR1 DFQATT and CDR2 SNEGSKA (reference sequence). The ends lost 5 bases at V and 2 bases at J; junction bases unmatched: 6. This CDR3 contains 13 residues. DNA for the CDR3: TGCAGTGCTCCCAGCGGGGCCGCCTACGAGCAGTACTTC. Its translation is CSAPSGAAYEQYF.

Note on this clonotype: Germline and junction disagree at one end, which may indicate a read error. V is TRBV7-6 and J is TRBJ2-5; 9 bases are shared with TRBD1. Germline V gene data show CDR1 as SGHVS and CDR2 as FNYEAQ. The CDR3 runs to 15 residues. The DNA of the CDR3 is TGTGCCAGCAGCTTATGGACAGGGGCCCAAGAGACCCAGTCCTTC. Amino acids: CASSLWTGAQETQSF.

This clonotype was found a few times. The chain carries TRBV5-1 and TRBJ2-5; no reliable D call. This CDR3 comprises 13 residues. CDR1 SGHRS and CDR2 YFSETQ come from the germline V gene. V dropped 4 bases and J dropped 2 bases, with 9 bases sitting between them. The CDR3 DNA reads as TGCGCCAGCAGCCCCGACGTACAAGAGACCCAGTACTTC. It translates to CASSPDVQETQYF.

In its sample, this clonotype was seen many times. This chain connects TRBV27 to TRBJ1-1; no reliable D call. Germline V CDR1 and CDR2: MNHEY, SMNVEV (reference sequence). The CDR3 consists of 13 residues. Trimming took 0 bases from V and 3 from J, leaving 5 bases between them. The CDR3 nucleotides are TGTGCCAGCAGTTTATCGAAGGACACTGAAGCTTTCTTT. It yields the protein CASSLSKDTEAFF.

The chain carries TRBV4-1 and TRBJ2-7; 11 bases align to TRBD2. The germline V gene encodes CDR1 MGHRA and CDR2 YSYEKL. The ends lost 2 bases at V and 5 bases at J; junction bases unmatched: 5. The CDR3 has 15 amino acids. The CDR3 loop is CASSQYSGRADEQYF. CDR3 nucleotides: TGCGCCAGCAGCCAATATAGCGGGAGGGCCGACGAGCAGTACTTC.

This clonotype was recorded many times. The genes are TRBV12-3 or TRBV12-4 and TRBJ2-2; the match to TRBD1 covers 7 bases. This CDR3 contains 14 residues. The J segment lost 4 bases and the V segment lost 5 bases, leaving 4 bases of the junction unmatched. The CDR3 nucleotides are TGTGCCAGCAGTAACAGGGGTAGCACCGGGGAGCTGTTTTTT. It codes for CASSNRGSTGELFF.

This clonotype was found many times. The V call is TRBV5-1, the J call TRBJ2-5, with TRBD1 identical over 7 bases. With V trimmed by 1 base and J by 4 bases, 7 bases remained unmatched. CDR3 length equals 15 residues. CDR1 and CDR2 (germline): SGHRS, YFSETQ. The CDR3 here is CASSLLAGGSETQYF. CDR3 bases: TGCGCCAGCAGCTTGTTGGCAGGGGGATCAGAGACCCAGTACTTC.

This clonotype was recorded many times. This chain joins TRBV12-3 or TRBV12-4 and TRBJ1-2; no clear D. The CDR3 consists of 15 residues. Trimming left V 1 base short and J 2 bases short, with 11 bases between. CDR3 coding DNA: TGTGCCAGCAGTTTAGTTCGCTTGAAGAACTATGGCTACACCTTC. Translating it yields CASSLVRLKNYGYTF.

On this clonotype: Since a much larger clone is just one base distant, this may be a read error. The gene calls are TRBV12-3 or TRBV12-4 and TRBJ2-3; D perhaps matches TRBD1 (5 bases). The V gene lost 4 bases and the J gene lost 5 bases, with 13 bases spanning the gap. CDR3 length equals 14 residues. The CDR3 here is CASSSGPLGDTQYF. The CDR3, as DNA: TGTGCCAGCAGTTCAGGGCCCCTTGGAGATACGCAGTATTTT.

This sequence joins TRBV24-1 and TRBJ2-7; 8 positions agree with TRBD1. The germline gives CDR1 KGHDR, CDR2 SFDVKD. The V gene end was trimmed by 4 bases and the J gene end by 0 bases; junction bases not matched to a gene: 13. The length of the CDR3 is 18 residues. The CDR3 nucleotides are TGTGCCACCAGTGAGTGGACAGGGTTGAATCCTTCCTCCTACGAGCAGTACTTC. It translates to CATSEWTGLNPSSYEQYF.

This clonotype occurred many times. The V call is TRBV25-1, the J call TRBJ2-5; 7 positions match TRBD1. CDR3 size: 13 residues. CDR1 is MGHDK, CDR2 SYGVNS, per germline. J was trimmed by 5 bases and V by 5 bases; bases with no gene match: 5. The CDR3 sequence: CASSRQGAETQYF. For the CDR3, the DNA is TGTGCCAGCAGTAGACAGGGTGCGGAGACCCAGTACTTC.

The chain has TRBV29-1 and TRBJ2-3, with 8 bases aligning to TRBD2. Germline V gene data show CDR1 as SQVTM and CDR2 as ANQGSEA. The CDR3 extends over 16 amino acids. V lost 1 base and J lost 2; bases outside the gene matches: 8. The CDR3 loop reads CSVEVGAGDTTDTQYF. The CDR3 DNA is TGCAGCGTTGAAGTTGGAGCGGGAGACACCACAGATACGCAGTATTTT.

In this sample, this clonotype turned up a few times. J is TRBJ2-3 and V is TRBV4-2; TRBD1 aligns across 9 bases. The CDR3 spans 16 residues. Unmatched junction bases numbered 8, after V lost 3 bases and J lost 4 bases. Germline CDR1 and CDR2: LGHNA and YNFKEQ. The CDR3 spells CASSHRDRVQSDTQYF. In DNA form, the CDR3 reads TGTGCCAGCAGCCATCGGGACAGGGTTCAATCAGATACGCAGTATTTT.

The genes are TRBV25-1 and TRBJ1-2; the D gene is possibly TRBD1 (5 bases). The germline V gene has CDR1 MGHDK and CDR2 SYGVNS. The CDR3 sequence is 13 residues long. Deletions cut 6 bases from V and 2 bases from J, with 10 bases between. The CDR3, as DNA: TGTGCCAGCAGCCAACCAGGGAACTATGGCTACACCTTC. This gives the protein CASSQPGNYGYTF.

This clonotype was observed a few times. One junction end disagrees with the germline gene, perhaps due to a read error. The gene calls are TRBV20-1 and TRBJ2-1, with TRBD2 matching 10 bases. Germline values: CDR1 DFQATT, CDR2 SNEGSKA (reference sequence). CDR3 length: 16 amino acids. The CDR3 DNA follows: TGCTGTGCTAGAGATCTTAGTTTCGGACTAGCGGTAAAGCAGTTCTTC. Protein product: CCARDLSFGLAVKQFF.

This clonotype was observed many times. The CDR3 DNA reads as TGCGCCAGCAGCTTGGTATTGGGGCCCAGGGAGCAGTTCTTC. It encodes CASSLVLGPREQFF. The chain couples TRBV5-1 to TRBJ2-1; a weak D match, TRBD1 (5 bases). CDR1 is SGHRS and CDR2 is YFSETQ in the germline V gene. The CDR3 runs to 14 residues. Trimming left V 0 bases short and J 10 bases short, with 14 bases between.

This clonotype appeared a single time. Given a much more abundant clone one base away, this may be a read error. The rearrangement links TRBV10-3 to TRBJ2-1, with a possible D match to TRBD2 (5 bases). The V end was cut by 11 bases, the J end by 6 bases, with 17 bases between. Germline V gene lookup returns CDR1 ENHRY and CDR2 SYGVKD. The CDR3 has 13 residues. The CDR3: CAVASPGFNEQFF. In DNA, the CDR3 is TGTGCCGTAGCGAGTCCGGGCTTCAATGAGCAGTTCTTC.

The rearrangement joins TRBV7-9 to TRBJ2-1, with 9 bases aligning to TRBD1. The V and J ends lost 3 bases and 7 bases, in that order; junction bases with no gene match: 4. CDR1 SEHNR and CDR2 FQNEAQ come from the germline V gene (reference sequence). This CDR3 spans 14 amino acids. The CDR3 is CASSLDRGWNEQFF. Here the CDR3 DNA reads TGTGCCAGCAGCTTGGACAGGGGATGGAATGAGCAGTTCTTC.